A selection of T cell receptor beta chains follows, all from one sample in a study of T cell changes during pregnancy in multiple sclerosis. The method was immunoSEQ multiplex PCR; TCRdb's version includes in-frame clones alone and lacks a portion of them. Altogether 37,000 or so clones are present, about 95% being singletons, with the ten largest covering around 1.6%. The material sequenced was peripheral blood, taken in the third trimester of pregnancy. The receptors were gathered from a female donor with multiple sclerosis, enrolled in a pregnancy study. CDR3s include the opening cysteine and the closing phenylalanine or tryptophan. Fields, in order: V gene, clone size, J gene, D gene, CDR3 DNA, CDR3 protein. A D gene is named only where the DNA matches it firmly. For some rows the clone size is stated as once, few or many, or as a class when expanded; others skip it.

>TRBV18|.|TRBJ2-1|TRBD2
TGTGCCAGCTCACCAGATTTACTAGCGGACAATGAGCAGTTCTTC
CASSPDLLADNEQFF
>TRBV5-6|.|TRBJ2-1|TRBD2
TGTGCCAGCAGCTTGGGACCCTATTCGCGGACTAGCGGGGGCAATGAGCAGTTCTTC
CASSLGPYSRTSGGNEQFF
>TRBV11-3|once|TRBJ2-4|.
TGTGCCAGCAGCTCCAGGGGTCAGGGAATTGCCAAAAACATTCAGTACTTC
CASSSRGQGIAKNIQYF
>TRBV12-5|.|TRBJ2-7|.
TGTGCTAGTGGTCTCTCCGGGTTAACCTACGAGCAGTACTTC
CASGLSGLTYEQYF
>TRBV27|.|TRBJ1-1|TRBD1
TGTGCCAGCAGTTTAAAGTTCCAGAACAGGGGCGACACTGAAGCTTTCTTT
CASSLKFQNRGDTEAFF
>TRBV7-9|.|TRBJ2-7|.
TGTGCCAGCAGCCTACAGGGGACTTCCTACGAGCAGTACTTC
CASSLQGTSYEQYF
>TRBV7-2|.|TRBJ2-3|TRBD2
TGTGCCAGCAGCCCTAGGACTAGCGGGGTCGGAGATACGCAGTATTTT
CASSPRTSGVGDTQYF
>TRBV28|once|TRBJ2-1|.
TGTGCCAGCAGTTTTGGTCGGCAGGGGCGGAATGAGCAGTTCTTC
CASSFGRQGRNEQFF
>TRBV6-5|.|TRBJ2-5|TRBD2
TGTGCCAGCCGATTCCGGGGGGGTTGGGAGACCCAGTACTTC
CASRFRGGWETQYF
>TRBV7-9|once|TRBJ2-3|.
TGTGCCAGCAGCTTCACGGAGTATGATACGCAGTATTTT
CASSFTEYDTQYF
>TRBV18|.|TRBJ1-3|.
TGTGCCAGCTCACGGCCGAACCTTCGCTCTGGAAACACCATATATTTT
CASSRPNLRSGNTIYF
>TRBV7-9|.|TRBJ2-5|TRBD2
TGTGCCAGCAGCCCGACTAGCGGGGGGGCTGAGACCCAGTACTTC
CASSPTSGGAETQYF
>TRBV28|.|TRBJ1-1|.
TGTGCCAGCAGCGAGGGGGGGGCTGGTAAAACTGAAGCTTTCTTT
CASSEGGAGKTEAFF
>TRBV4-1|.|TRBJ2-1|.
TGCGCCAGCAGCGGCAGGGGTTACAATGAGCAGTTCTTC
CASSGRGYNEQFF
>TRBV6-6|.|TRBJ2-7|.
TGTGCCAGCAGTTACTCCAAGGGAGATCAGTACTTC
CASSYSKGDQYF
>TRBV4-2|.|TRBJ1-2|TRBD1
TGTGCCAGCATAGGGGGCGCCGGGTATGGCTACACCTTC
CASIGGAGYGYTF
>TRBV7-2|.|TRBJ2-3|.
TGTGCCAGCAGCTCGCGACCCCAAGCCCCAGGGTATTTT
CASSSRPQAPGYF
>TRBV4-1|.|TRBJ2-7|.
TGCGCCAGCAGCCAAGAGTTCCTGAGCGAAGGGGCCTACGAGCAGTACTTC
CASSQEFLSEGAYEQYF
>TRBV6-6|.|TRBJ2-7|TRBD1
TGTGCCAGCAGTTACTCGGGGGACAGCTCCTACGAGCAGTACTTC
CASSYSGDSSYEQYF
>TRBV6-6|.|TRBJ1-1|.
TGTGCCAGCAGCTTCAGCGTGAACACTGAAGCTTTCTTT
CASSFSVNTEAFF
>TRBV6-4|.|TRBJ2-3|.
TGTGCCAGCAGTGACTCATCCGGCGGGGCAGATACGCAGTATTTT
CASSDSSGGADTQYF
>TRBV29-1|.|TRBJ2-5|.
TGCAGCGTTGTGTCGCAGGCTCAAGAGACCCAGTACTTC
CSVVSQAQETQYF
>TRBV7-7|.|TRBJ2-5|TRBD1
TGTGCTAGCAGCTTACAACTCGCAACCGGGACAGACGTAACCCAGTACTTC
CASSLQLATGTDVTQYF
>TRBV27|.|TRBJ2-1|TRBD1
TGTGCCAGCAGTGACCCCCCAGGGGGTGAGCAGTTCTTC
CASSDPPGGEQFF
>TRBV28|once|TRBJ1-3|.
TGTGCCAGCAGCTCATTCGGGACTGAACCTTCTGGAAACACCATATATTTT
CASSSFGTEPSGNTIYF